The T cell receptor (beta chain) described here comes from a study of cytomegalovirus exposure and HLA in healthy donors. General study findings and limits: With later analysis, a missense DCLRE1C variant became linked to TCR beta V- and J-gene trimming. The later analysis indicated that the majority of CMV-associated TCR beta chains appeared HLA-restricted. Data from an earlier analysis indicated that most TCR beta V segments were productive either about 87% or about 30% of the time.

To note about this clone: Its antigen is as yet unknown.

The PCR employed 60 Vbeta primers together with 13 Jbeta primers. Original analysis: An analysis that came later counted some 85 million unique TCR beta chains, approximately 10 million shared. Clones were sequenced by immunoSEQ multiplex PCR, and TCRdb holds only the in-frame ones, with some missing. V, J and clone size are taken as reported in that table, and D and trimming were inferred from the DNA itself. Altogether around 89,000 clones are present, 65% to 80% being singletons, with the ten largest covering approximately 3%. Trimming stripped 6 bases from V and 1 base from J, with 22 bases between. CDR3 length equals 17 residues. Germline CDR1 MNHEY, CDR2 SMNVEV (reference sequence).

Sequencing input: PBMCs. The TCR comes from a man aged 40-49 years in good health and CMV-seronegative. The chain joins TRBV27 to TRBJ2-7, with TRBD1 as a possible D gene (6 bases). The CDR3 sequence is CASSPALVDSLSYEQYF. CDR3 nucleotide sequence: TGTGCCAGCAGCCCCGCCCTGGTGGACAGTTTATCCTACGAGCAGTACTTC.